This TCR beta chain is from a study of T-cell reconstitution after alpha-beta-depleted transplantation in children. The study's findings and limits: By one year post-transplant, T-cell counts and diversity largely arose from T cells that were newly produced. Surviving recipient cells, namely T cells and thymic progenitors, were the source of high day-60 TCRbeta diversity in some patients. Expanded graft clones numbering several hundred reportedly gave rise to alpha-beta T cells about two months after transplant.

The TCRbeta library incorporated unique molecular identifiers. TCRdb passed the PCR reads through MiXCR, listing each CDR3 protein once. This table holds approximately 630,000 distinct CDR3 sequences, around 13% found once. Of note for this clonotype: Its cognate antigen is unknown.

Trimming removed 4 bases at V and 5 bases at J, with 13 bases between. Germline CDR1 and CDR2: SGHRS and YFSETQ. The CDR3 covers 14 residues. The input for sequencing was PBMCs, taken before TCRalphabeta/CD19-depleted stem cell transplant. The TCR was taken from a girl aged 2 to 9 with congenital amegakaryocytic thrombocytopenia, due to receive a stem cell transplant. J is TRBJ2-1 and V is TRBV5-1; the D call may be TRBD1 or TRBD2 (5 bases each). The CDR3 sequence is CASSVGAPHNEQFF. The CDR3 DNA reads as TGCGCCAGCAGCGTCGGGGCCCCACACAATGAGCAGTTCTTC.